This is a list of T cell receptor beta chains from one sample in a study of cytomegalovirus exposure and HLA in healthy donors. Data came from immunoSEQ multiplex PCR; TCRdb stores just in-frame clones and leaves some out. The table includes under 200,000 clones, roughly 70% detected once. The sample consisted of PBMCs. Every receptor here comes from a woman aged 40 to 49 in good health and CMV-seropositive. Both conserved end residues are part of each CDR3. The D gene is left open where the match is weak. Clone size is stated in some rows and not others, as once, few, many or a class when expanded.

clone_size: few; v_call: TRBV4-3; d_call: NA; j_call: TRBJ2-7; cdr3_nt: TGCGCCAGCAGCCAAGAGGTCTTTGGGCAGGGGCCCTCTTCCGCAATAGAGCAGTACTTC; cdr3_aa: CASSQEVFGQGPSSAIEQYF
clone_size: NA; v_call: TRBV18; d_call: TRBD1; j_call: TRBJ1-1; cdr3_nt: TGTGCCAGCTCACCTACGGGGACAGGGGATTCTGAAGCTTTCTTT; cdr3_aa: CASSPTGTGDSEAFF
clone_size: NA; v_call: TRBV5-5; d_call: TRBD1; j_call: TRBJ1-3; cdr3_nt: TGTGCCAGCAGCTTCAAGGACAGGGAAAACACCATATATTTT; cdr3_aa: CASSFKDRENTIYF
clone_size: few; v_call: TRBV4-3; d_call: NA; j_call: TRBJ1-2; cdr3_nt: TGCGCCAGCAGCCAAGCCCAGGGTATGGGCTACACCTTC; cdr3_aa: CASSQAQGMGYTF
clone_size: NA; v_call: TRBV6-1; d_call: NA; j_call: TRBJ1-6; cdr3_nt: TGTGCCAGCAGTGACCGTTCACCCCTCCACTTT; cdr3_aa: CASSDRSPLHF
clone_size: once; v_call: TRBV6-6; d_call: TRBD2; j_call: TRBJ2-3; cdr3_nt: TGTGCCAGCAGTTACGGTAGCGGGAGGCACACAGATACGCAGTATTTT; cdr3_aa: CASSYGSGRHTDTQYF
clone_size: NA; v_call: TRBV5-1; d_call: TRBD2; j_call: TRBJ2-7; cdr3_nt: TGCGCCAGCAGTTTGACTAGCGGGGGACTCTACGAGCAGTACTTC; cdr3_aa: CASSLTSGGLYEQYF
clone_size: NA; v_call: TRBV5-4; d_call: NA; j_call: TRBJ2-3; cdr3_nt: TGTGCCAGCAGCTTGGCGGGAGTGTCTACAGATACGCAGTATTTT; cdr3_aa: CASSLAGVSTDTQYF
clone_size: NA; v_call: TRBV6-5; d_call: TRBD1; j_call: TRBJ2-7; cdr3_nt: TGTGCCAGCAGCCCCGGGACAGGAATGGCCTACGAGCAGTACTTC; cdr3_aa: CASSPGTGMAYEQYF
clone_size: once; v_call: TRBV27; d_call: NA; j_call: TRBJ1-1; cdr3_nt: TGTGCCAGCAGTCCCCTACAGGGTGTGAACACTGAAGCTTTCTTT; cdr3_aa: CASSPLQGVNTEAFF
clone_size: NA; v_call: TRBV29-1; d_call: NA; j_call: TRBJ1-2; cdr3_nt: TGCAGCGCTGAACGGAGTTTGGGCTACACCTTC; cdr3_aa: CSAERSLGYTF
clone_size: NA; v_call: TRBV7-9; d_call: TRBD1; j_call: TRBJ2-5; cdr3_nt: TGTGCCAGCAGCTTATCCCTGACAGGGTCGGGAGAGACCCAGTACTTC; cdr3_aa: CASSLSLTGSGETQYF
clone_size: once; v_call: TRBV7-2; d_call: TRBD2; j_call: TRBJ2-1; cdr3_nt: TGTGCCAGCAGCTCCCGGAATTTAGCGGGGTACGATGAGCAGTTCTTC; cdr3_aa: CASSSRNLAGYDEQFF
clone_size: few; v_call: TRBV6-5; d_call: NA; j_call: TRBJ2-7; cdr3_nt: TGTGCCAGCAGAGAACTCCAGTCAGGGTACGAGCAGTACTTC; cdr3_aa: CASRELQSGYEQYF
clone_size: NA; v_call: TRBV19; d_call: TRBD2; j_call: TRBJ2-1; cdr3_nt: TGTGCCAGTGGTAAAAGACTAGCGGGTTACAATGAGCAGTTCTTC; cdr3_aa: CASGKRLAGYNEQFF
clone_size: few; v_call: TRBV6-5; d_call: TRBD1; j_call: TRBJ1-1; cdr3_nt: TGTGCCAGCTTCCGGGACAGTGGTCCCACTGAAGCTTTCTTT; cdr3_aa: CASFRDSGPTEAFF
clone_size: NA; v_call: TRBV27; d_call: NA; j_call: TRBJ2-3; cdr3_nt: TGTGCCAGCAGCACCTTGAGGGTCCTTAACACAGATACGCAGTATTTT; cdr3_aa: CASSTLRVLNTDTQYF
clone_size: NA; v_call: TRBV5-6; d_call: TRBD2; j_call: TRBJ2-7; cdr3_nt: TGTGCCAGCAGCTTGGGGGTCACTAGCGGGAGTTTCTACGAGCAGTACTTC; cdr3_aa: CASSLGVTSGSFYEQYF
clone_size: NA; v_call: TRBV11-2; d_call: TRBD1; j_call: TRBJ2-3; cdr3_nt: TGTGCCAGCAGCTTAGGGGGACAGAGCACAGATACGCAGTATTTT; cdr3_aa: CASSLGGQSTDTQYF
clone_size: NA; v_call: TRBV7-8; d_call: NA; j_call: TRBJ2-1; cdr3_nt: TGTGCCAGCAGCATAGAGGGGCTACCCTACAATGAGCAGTTCTTC; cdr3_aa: CASSIEGLPYNEQFF
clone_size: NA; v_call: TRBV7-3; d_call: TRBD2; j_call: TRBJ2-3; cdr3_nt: TGTGCCAGCAGCCCGATCTCGGACAGCGGGGGGGCCATGCGGACGGCAGATACGCAGTATTTT; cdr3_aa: CASSPISDSGGAMRTADTQYF
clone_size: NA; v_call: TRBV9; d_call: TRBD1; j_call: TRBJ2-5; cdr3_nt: TGTGCCAGCAGCGTAACAGGGACAGGGTGGGGAGAGACCCAGTACTTC; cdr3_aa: CASSVTGTGWGETQYF
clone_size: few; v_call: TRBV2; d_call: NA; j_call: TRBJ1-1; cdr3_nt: TGTGCCAGCAGTGAGTCGCAGTCCGAAGCTTTCTTT; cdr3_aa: CASSESQSEAFF
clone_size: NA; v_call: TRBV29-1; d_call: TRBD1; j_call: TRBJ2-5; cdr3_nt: TGCAGCGTTGAAAGAGGTACAGGGGAAGAGACCCAGTACTTC; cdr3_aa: CSVERGTGEETQYF
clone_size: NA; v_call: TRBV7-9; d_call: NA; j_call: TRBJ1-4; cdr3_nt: TGTGCCAGCAGCTTATCCAGGGGAATTACTAATGAAAAACTGTTTTTT; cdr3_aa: CASSLSRGITNEKLFF
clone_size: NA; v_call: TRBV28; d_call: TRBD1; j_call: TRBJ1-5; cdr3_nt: TGTGCCAGCAGTTTGGACAGGCTACAGCCCCAGCATTTT; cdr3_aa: CASSLDRLQPQHF
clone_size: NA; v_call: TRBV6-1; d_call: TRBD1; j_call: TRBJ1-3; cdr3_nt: TGTGCCAGCAGTGAAAGGACAGGGGGCATTCCACCAGGAAACACCATATATTTT; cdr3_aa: CASSERTGGIPPGNTIYF
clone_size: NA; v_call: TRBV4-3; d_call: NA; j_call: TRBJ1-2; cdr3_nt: TGCGCCAGCAGCCAAGATTTGGATAGGGGTGGTGGCTACACCTTC; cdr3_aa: CASSQDLDRGGGYTF